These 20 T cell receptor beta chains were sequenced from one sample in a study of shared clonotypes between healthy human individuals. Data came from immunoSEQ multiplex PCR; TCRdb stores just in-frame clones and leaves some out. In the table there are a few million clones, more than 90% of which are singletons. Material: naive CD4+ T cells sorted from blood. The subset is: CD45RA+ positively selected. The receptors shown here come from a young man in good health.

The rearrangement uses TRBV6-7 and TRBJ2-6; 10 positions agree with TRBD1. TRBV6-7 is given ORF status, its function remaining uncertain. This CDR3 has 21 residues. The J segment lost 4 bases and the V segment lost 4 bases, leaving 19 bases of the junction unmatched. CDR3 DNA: TGTGCCAGCAGTTCTGCTTGGATCCCGGGACAGGGGAGTATCGGGGCCAACGTCCTGACTTTC. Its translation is CASSSAWIPGQGSIGANVLTF.

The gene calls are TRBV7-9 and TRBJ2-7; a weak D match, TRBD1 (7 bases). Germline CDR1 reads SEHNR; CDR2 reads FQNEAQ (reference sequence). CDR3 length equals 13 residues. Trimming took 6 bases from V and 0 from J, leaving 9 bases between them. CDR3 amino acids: CASRRDSSYEQYF. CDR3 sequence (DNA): TGTGCCAGCAGGCGGGACAGCTCCTACGAGCAGTACTTC.

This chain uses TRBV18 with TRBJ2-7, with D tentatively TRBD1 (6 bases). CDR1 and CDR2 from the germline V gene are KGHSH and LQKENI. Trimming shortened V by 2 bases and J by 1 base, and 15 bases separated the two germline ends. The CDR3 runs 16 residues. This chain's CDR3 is CASSPSPYRDSYEQYF. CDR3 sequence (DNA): TGTGCCAGCTCACCATCGCCCTACAGGGATTCCTACGAGCAGTACTTC.

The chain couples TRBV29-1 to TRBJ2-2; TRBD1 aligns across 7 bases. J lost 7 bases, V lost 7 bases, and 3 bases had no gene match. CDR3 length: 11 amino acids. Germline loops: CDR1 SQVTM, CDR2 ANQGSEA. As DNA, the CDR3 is TGCAGCGCTGGGACAGTCGGGGAGCTGTTTTTT. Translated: CSAGTVGELFF.

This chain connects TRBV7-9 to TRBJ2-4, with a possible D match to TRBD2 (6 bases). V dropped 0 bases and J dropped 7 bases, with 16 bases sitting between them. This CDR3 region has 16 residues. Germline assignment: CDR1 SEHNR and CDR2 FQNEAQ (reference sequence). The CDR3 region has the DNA TGTGCCAGCAGCTTAGCGGGACTCCGAGGGGCGAACATTCAGTACTTC. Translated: CASSLAGLRGANIQYF. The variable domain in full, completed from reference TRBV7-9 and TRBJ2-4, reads DTGVSQNPRHKITKRGQNVTFRCDPISEHNRLYWYRQTLGQGPEFLTYFQNEAQLEKSRLLSDRFSAERPKGSFSTLEIQRTEQGDSAMYLCASSLAGLRGANIQYFGAGTRLSVL.

The CDR3 is CASSPVLEAQYF. The CDR3, as DNA: TGTGCCAGCAGCCCAGTACTAGAGGCGCAGTATTTT. This chain connects TRBV2 to TRBJ2-3; the D gene is possibly TRBD2 (5 bases). Germline loops: CDR1 SNHLY, CDR2 FYNNEI. Trimming removed 6 bases from V and 10 bases from J, with 14 bases in between. This CDR3 spans 12 amino acids.

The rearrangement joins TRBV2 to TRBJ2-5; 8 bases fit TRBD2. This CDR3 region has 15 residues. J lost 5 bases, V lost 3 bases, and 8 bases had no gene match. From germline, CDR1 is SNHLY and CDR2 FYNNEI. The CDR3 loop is CASSDMGGGSETQYF. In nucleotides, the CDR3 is TGTGCCAGCAGTGACATGGGCGGGGGGTCTGAGACCCAGTACTTC. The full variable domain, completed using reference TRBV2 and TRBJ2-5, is EPEVTQTPSHQVTQMGQEVILRCVPISNHLYFYWYRQILGQKVEFLVSFYNNEISEKSEIFDDQFSVERPDGSNFTLKIRSTKLEDSAMYFCASSDMGGGSETQYFGPGTRLLVL.

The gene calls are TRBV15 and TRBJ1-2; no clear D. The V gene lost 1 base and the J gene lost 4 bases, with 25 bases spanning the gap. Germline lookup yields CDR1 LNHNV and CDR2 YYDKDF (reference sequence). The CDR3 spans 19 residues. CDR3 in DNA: TGTGCCACCAGCAGAGCACAGATCCATGGGTCTACGGACCTCTATGGCTACACCTTC. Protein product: CATSRAQIHGSTDLYGYTF.

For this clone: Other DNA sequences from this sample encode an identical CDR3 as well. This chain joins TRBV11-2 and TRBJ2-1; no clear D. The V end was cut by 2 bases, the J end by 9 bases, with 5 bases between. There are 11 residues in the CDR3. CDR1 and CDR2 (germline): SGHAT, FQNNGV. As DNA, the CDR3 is TGTGCCAGCAGCTTAAAGGTTGAGCAGTTCTTC. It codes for CASSLKVEQFF. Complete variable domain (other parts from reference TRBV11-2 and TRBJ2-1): EAGVAQSPRYKIIEKRQSVAFWCNPISGHATLYWYQQILGQGPKLLIQFQNNGVVDDSQLPKDRFSAERLKGVDSTLKIQPAKLEDSAVYLCASSLKVEQFFGPGTRLTVL.

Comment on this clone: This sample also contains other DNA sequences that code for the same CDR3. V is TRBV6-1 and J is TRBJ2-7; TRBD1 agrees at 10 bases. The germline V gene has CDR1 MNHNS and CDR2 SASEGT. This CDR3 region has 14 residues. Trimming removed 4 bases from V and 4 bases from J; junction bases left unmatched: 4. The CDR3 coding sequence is TGTGCCAGCAGTGGCCGGGACAGGGGTTACGAGCAGTACTTC. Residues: CASSGRDRGYEQYF.

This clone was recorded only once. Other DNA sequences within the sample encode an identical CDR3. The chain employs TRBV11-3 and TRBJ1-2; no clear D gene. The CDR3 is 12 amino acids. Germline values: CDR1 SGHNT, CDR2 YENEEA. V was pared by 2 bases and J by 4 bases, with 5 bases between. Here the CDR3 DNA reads TGTGCCAGCAGCTTATCCGGCTATGGCTACACCTTC. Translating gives CASSLSGYGYTF.

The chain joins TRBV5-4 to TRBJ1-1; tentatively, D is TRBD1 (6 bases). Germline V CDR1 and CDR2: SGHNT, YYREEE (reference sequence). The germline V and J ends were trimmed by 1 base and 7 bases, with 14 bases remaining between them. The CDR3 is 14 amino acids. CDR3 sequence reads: CASSLQGLKDEAFF. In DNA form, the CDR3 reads TGTGCCAGCAGCTTGCAGGGGCTAAAAGATGAAGCTTTCTTT.

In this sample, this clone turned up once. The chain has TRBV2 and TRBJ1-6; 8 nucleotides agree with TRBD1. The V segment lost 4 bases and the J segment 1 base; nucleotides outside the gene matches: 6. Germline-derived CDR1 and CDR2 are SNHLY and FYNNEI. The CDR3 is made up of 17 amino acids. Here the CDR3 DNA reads TGTGCCAGCAGTGTAAGACAGGGGCTATCCTATAATTCACCCCTCCACTTT. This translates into CASSVRQGLSYNSPLHF. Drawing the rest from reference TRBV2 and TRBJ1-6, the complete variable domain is EPEVTQTPSHQVTQMGQEVILRCVPISNHLYFYWYRQILGQKVEFLVSFYNNEISEKSEIFDDQFSVERPDGSNFTLKIRSTKLEDSAMYFCASSVRQGLSYNSPLHFGNGTRLTVT.

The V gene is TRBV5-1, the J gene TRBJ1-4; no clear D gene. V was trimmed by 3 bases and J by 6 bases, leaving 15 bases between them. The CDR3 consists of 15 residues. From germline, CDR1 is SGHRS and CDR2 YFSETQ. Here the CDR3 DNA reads TGCGCCAGCAGCTGGGGTCGGGGTGCGGATGAAAAACTGTTTTTT. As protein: CASSWGRGADEKLFF.

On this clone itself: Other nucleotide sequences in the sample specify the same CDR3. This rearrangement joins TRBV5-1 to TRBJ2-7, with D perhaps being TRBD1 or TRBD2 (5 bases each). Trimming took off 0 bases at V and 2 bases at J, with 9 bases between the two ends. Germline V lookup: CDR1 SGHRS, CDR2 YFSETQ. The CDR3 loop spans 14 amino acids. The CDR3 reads CASSLAGPPYEQYF. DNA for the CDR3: TGCGCCAGCAGCTTGGCGGGGCCGCCCTACGAGCAGTACTTC.

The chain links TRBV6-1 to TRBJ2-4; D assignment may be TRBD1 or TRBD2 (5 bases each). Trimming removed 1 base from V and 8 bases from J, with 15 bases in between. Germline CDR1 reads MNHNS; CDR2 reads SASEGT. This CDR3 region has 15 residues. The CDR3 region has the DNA TGTGCCAGCAGTGAAGTTGGGATAGGGGAGCACATTCAGTACTTC. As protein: CASSEVGIGEHIQYF.

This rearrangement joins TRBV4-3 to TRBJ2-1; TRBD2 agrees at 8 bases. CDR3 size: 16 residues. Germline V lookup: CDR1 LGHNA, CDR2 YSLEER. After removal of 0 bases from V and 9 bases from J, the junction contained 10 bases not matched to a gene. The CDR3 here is CASSQDGPGGPSEQFF. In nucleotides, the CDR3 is TGCGCCAGCAGCCAAGACGGCCCGGGAGGGCCGAGTGAGCAGTTCTTC.

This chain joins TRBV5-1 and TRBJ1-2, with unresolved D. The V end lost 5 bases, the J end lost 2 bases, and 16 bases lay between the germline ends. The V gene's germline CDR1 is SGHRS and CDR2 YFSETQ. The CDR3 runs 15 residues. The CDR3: CASRINPADNYGYTF. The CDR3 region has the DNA TGCGCCAGCAGAATCAATCCGGCCGACAACTATGGCTACACCTTC.

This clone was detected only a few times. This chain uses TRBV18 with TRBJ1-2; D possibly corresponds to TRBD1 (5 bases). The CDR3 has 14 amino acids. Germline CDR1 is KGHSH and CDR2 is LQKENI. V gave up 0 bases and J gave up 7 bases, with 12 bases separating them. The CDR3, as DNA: TGTGCCAGCTCACCACCCTCCAGGGAAGGTGGCTACACCTTC. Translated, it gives CASSPPSREGGYTF.

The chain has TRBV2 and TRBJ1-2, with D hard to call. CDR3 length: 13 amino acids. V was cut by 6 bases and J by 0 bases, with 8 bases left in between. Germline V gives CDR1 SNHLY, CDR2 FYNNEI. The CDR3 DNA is TGTGCCAGCAGAACGAAGGCTAACTATGGCTACACCTTC. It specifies CASRTKANYGYTF.